What follows are 31 T cell receptor beta chains derived from one specimen sequenced in a study of blood T cell repertoires in COVID-19. Here immunoSEQ multiplex PCR was the method, and the copy in TCRdb shows in-frame clones only, minus some. The table records roughly 320,000 clones, around 84% of them present only once. Sequenced material: peripheral blood. These receptor sequences come from a man between 65 and 85 years old with acute or convalescent COVID-19.

The CDR3 sequence is CASSLPLHTEAFF. The CDR3 DNA reads TGTGCCAGCAGTTTGCCACTCCACACTGAAGCTTTCTTT. This chain links TRBV28 with TRBJ1-1, with D unclear. CDR1 and CDR2 (germline): MDHEN, SYDVKM. The CDR3 is 13 amino acids. The V and J ends lost 3 bases and 3 bases respectively, with 8 bases between them.

Comment on this clone: The junction does not match germline at one end; this may be a read error. The V gene is TRBV3-1 (or the pseudogene TRBV3-2), the J gene TRBJ2-7, with a possible D match to TRBD1 (5 bases). This CDR3 region has 14 residues. Per the germline V gene, CDR1 is LGHDT and CDR2 is YNNKEL (reference sequence). The CDR3 coding sequence is TGTGCCAGCAGGCAAGACAGTCCCCCCTACGAGCAGTACTTC. This codes for CASRQDSPPYEQYF.

V gene TRBV19 combines with J gene TRBJ2-1, with D maybe TRBD1 (6 bases). CDR3 size: 15 residues. Per the germline V gene, CDR1 is LNHDA and CDR2 is SQIVND (reference sequence). Deletions cut 0 bases from V and 5 bases from J, with 11 bases between. The DNA for the CDR3 is TGTGCCAGTAGTATAGATGGGACATTAGACAATGAGCAGTTCTTC. This translates into CASSIDGTLDNEQFF.

The chain has TRBV3-1 (or the pseudogene TRBV3-2) and TRBJ1-1; D is uncertain. CDR1 is LGHDT, CDR2 YNNKEL, per germline (reference sequence). The V gene lost 0 bases and the J gene lost 3 bases, with 11 bases spanning the gap. The CDR3 covers 15 residues. Written as DNA, the CDR3 is TGTGCCAGCAGCCAAGATTTCGCCGGGGACACTGAAGCTTTCTTT. As protein: CASSQDFAGDTEAFF.

The chain carries TRBV4-3 and TRBJ2-2; no clear D gene. This CDR3 region has 16 residues. Trimming left V 1 base short and J 5 bases short, with 14 bases between. Germline V gene data show CDR1 as LGHNA and CDR2 as YSLEER. The CDR3, as DNA: TGCGCCAGCAGCCAAGCTCAACTGATCGGGACCGGGGAGCTGTTTTTT. It codes for CASSQAQLIGTGELFF.

The CDR3 here is CASGNRSYLAKNIQYF. CDR3 DNA: TGCGCCAGCGGCAACAGGAGCTACTTAGCCAAAAACATTCAGTACTTC. The rearrangement links TRBV23-1 to TRBJ2-4; D perhaps matches TRBD1 (5 bases). TRBV23-1 is an ORF; its function is uncertain. The CDR3 totals 16 residues. V lost 8 bases and J 0 bases, leaving 17 bases between the germline ends.

This clone was detected only a few times. This chain connects TRBV4-2 to TRBJ1-4; D is undetermined. The CDR3 length is 12 residues. Deletions cut 6 bases from V and 8 bases from J, with 10 bases between. Germline CDR1 LGHNA, CDR2 YNFKEQ. The CDR3 DNA is TGTGCCAGCAGTACTAGGGAGGAAAAACTGTTTTTT. Residues: CASSTREEKLFF.

This chain links TRBV5-1 with TRBJ2-1, with 7 bases fitting TRBD2. Trimming took 0 bases from V and 0 from J; bases not matched to a gene: 6. The CDR3 is 17 amino acids. Germline CDR1 is SGHRS and CDR2 is YFSETQ. The CDR3 DNA reads as TGCGCCAGCAGCTTGGCCATTGGCGGGAGCTCCTACAATGAGCAGTTCTTC. It is translated as CASSLAIGGSSYNEQFF. The whole variable domain, remainder taken from reference TRBV5-1 and TRBJ2-1, is KAGVTQTPRYLIKTRGQQVTLSCSPISGHRSVSWYQQTPGQGLQFLFEYFSETQRNKGNFPGRFSGRQFSNSRSEMNVSTLELGDSALYLCASSLAIGGSSYNEQFFGPGTRLTVL.

The gene calls are TRBV12-3 or TRBV12-4 and TRBJ1-1; no reliable D call. V was trimmed by 3 bases and J by 3 bases, leaving 8 bases between them. This CDR3 region has 13 residues. This CDR3 reads CASSFYRDTEAFF. CDR3 nucleotide sequence: TGTGCCAGCAGTTTCTACAGAGACACTGAAGCTTTCTTT.

V usage is TRBV6-5 and J usage is TRBJ2-1; D may be TRBD1 (6 bases). This CDR3 contains 11 residues. Per germline, CDR1 MNHEY and CDR2 SVGAGI. V lost 11 bases, J lost 2 bases, and 7 bases lay in between. The CDR3 DNA is TGTGCCCAGGGGCCCTACAATGAGCAGTTCTTC. It specifies CAQGPYNEQFF.

The chain uses TRBV7-2 and TRBJ2-7, with 7 nucleotides matching TRBD2. CDR1 and CDR2 (germline): SGHTA, FQGNSA. J gave up 0 bases and V 5 bases, and 10 bases lay outside the gene matches. The CDR3 length is 16 residues. The CDR3 DNA sequence: TGTGCCAGCAGCCAACAGTACGGGGGGAGCTCCTACGAGCAGTACTTC. Amino acid sequence: CASSQQYGGSSYEQYF.

The gene calls are TRBV4-3 and TRBJ1-2, with 9 bases matching TRBD1. After removal of 6 bases from V and 6 bases from J, the junction contained 8 bases not matched to a gene. The CDR3 covers 14 residues. Looked up from germline, CDR1 is LGHNA and CDR2 is YSLEER. The CDR3 DNA reads TGCGCCAGCAGTTACAACAGGGGGCGCGATGGCTACACCTTC. Encoded protein: CASSYNRGRDGYTF.

Here the CDR3 reads CASRVRLASYNEQFF. The DNA for the CDR3 is TGTGCCAGCAGAGTCCGACTAGCCTCCTACAATGAGCAGTTCTTC. The rearrangement uses TRBV2 and TRBJ2-1, with 7 bases identical to TRBD2. Germline CDR1 and CDR2: SNHLY and FYNNEI. The CDR3 loop spans 15 amino acids. J was trimmed by 0 bases and V by 6 bases; bases with no gene match: 5.

This clone was detected only once. The V gene is TRBV24-1, the J gene TRBJ2-1, with D unresolved. V shed 4 bases and J shed 0 bases, with 9 bases lying between them. The CDR3 has 15 residues. Germline lookup yields CDR1 KGHDR and CDR2 SFDVKD. CDR3 in DNA: TGTGCCACCAGTGAACTAAAGAGCTCCTACAATGAGCAGTTCTTC. Encoded protein: CATSELKSSYNEQFF.

The rearrangement uses TRBV5-4 and TRBJ2-4; 11 nucleotides match TRBD2. Unmatched junction bases numbered 15, after V lost 3 bases and J lost 13 bases. The germline gives CDR1 SGHNT, CDR2 YYREEE (reference sequence). The CDR3 sequence is 16 residues long. Here the CDR3 DNA reads TGTGCCAGCAGCTGGGGCCCCCCAACTAGCGGGGGCCGCCAGTACTTC. Its protein product is CASSWGPPTSGGRQYF.

The gene calls are TRBV30 and TRBJ1-2, with 8 nucleotides matching TRBD1. The germline gives CDR1 GTSNPN, CDR2 SVGIG (reference sequence). The CDR3 extends over 13 amino acids. With 4 bases clipped from V and 7 bases from J, the junction kept 8 bases outside the gene matches. For the CDR3, the DNA is TGTGCCTGGACCGTGACAGGGGTGGGTGGCTACACCTTC. Protein product: CAWTVTGVGGYTF.

V and J are TRBV19 and TRBJ1-5; D is ambiguous. V lost 4 bases and J 7 bases, leaving 8 bases between the germline ends. This CDR3 contains 12 residues. Germline lookup yields CDR1 LNHDA and CDR2 SQIVND (reference sequence). The CDR3 DNA reads as TGTGCCAGTAGTAATGGTGGCCAGCCCCAGCATTTT. Translation gives CASSNGGQPQHF.

A few counts support this clone. The genes are TRBV18 and TRBJ1-2; 9 positions agree with TRBD1. Per germline, CDR1 KGHSH and CDR2 LQKENI. The CDR3 runs 17 residues. The ends lost 3 bases at V and 6 bases at J; junction bases unmatched: 14. The CDR3 protein is CASSPYTGGASFDGYTF. CDR3 in DNA: TGTGCCAGCTCACCTTATACAGGGGGCGCTTCGTTTGATGGCTACACCTTC.

The chain is built from TRBV5-1 and TRBJ1-4; D may be TRBD1 (5 bases). The CDR3 contains 14 residues. Trimming left V 7 bases short and J 2 bases short, with 12 bases between. Per the germline V gene, CDR1 is SGHRS and CDR2 is YFSETQ. This chain's CDR3 is CASGTGFTNEKLFF. CDR3 coding DNA: TGCGCCAGCGGAACAGGTTTCACTAATGAAAAACTGTTTTTT.

The rearrangement joins TRBV3-1 (or the pseudogene TRBV3-2) to TRBJ2-3; 7 nucleotides align to TRBD1. The CDR3 consists of 15 residues. The V gene end was trimmed by 7 bases and the J gene end by 3 bases; junction bases not matched to a gene: 10. CDR1 is LGHDT, CDR2 YNNKEL, per germline (reference sequence). DNA of the CDR3: TGTGCCAGCAACCCTAGGGGGCAGGGAACAGATACGCAGTATTTT. This gives the protein CASNPRGQGTDTQYF.

The chain uses TRBV6-6 and TRBJ2-4; D might be TRBD1 (6 bases). With 11 bases removed from V and 0 bases from J, the gap between germline ends came to 20 bases. Germline lookup yields CDR1 MNHNY and CDR2 SVGAGI (reference sequence). The CDR3 runs 16 residues. This chain's CDR3 is CADRSKGQIAKNIQYF. DNA of the CDR3: TGTGCCGACCGAAGTAAGGGACAAATAGCCAAAAACATTCAGTACTTC.

The genes are TRBV9 and TRBJ1-2; D is uncertain. CDR1 and CDR2 from the germline V gene are SGDLS and YYNGEE. The CDR3 sequence is 14 residues long. Trimming pared 0 bases from V and 0 bases from J, leaving 6 bases between. The CDR3 is CASSVDLANYGYTF. In DNA, the CDR3 is TGTGCCAGCAGCGTAGACCTAGCTAACTATGGCTACACCTTC.

The CDR3 region has the DNA TGTGCCAGCACCGAGACAGGGCTTCACAATGAGCAGTTCTTC. Amino acid sequence: CASTETGLHNEQFF. V gene TRBV28 combines with J gene TRBJ2-1, with 7 nucleotides matching TRBD1. The germline V gene has CDR1 MDHEN and CDR2 SYDVKM. The CDR3 extends over 14 amino acids. The trim removed 7 bases at V and 5 bases at J, leaving 8 bases unmatched.

V is TRBV21-1 and J is TRBJ2-5; the DNA was not compared with TRBD1, the D call given in the table. TRBV21-1 counts as a pseudogene. CDR3 length: 14 residues. CDR3 sequence (DNA): TGTGCCAGCAGCACCGTGGGACAGGAAGAGACCCAGTACTTC. Protein product: CASSTVGQEETQYF.

The V gene is TRBV10-3, the J gene TRBJ2-5; D gene ambiguous. Germline V lookup: CDR1 ENHRY, CDR2 SYGVKD. This CDR3 region has 14 residues. Trimming stripped 0 bases from V and 3 bases from J, with 8 bases between. The CDR3 here is CAISESPGKETQYF. CDR3 in DNA: TGTGCCATCAGTGAGTCCCCGGGTAAAGAGACCCAGTACTTC.

The chain joins TRBV2 to TRBJ2-2; 13 nucleotides line up with TRBD2. The CDR3 is 20 residues long. Looked up from germline, CDR1 is SNHLY and CDR2 is FYNNEI. V gave up 5 bases and J gave up 5 bases; unmatched junction bases: 17. This CDR3 is CASSLFEILAGGPGTGELFF. The CDR3 DNA reads TGTGCCAGCAGTCTCTTTGAAATACTAGCGGGAGGGCCGGGAACCGGGGAGCTGTTTTTT.

The genes are TRBV18 and TRBJ1-5; no definite D call. The CDR3 has 14 residues. CDR1 KGHSH and CDR2 LQKENI come from the germline V gene. V was clipped by 1 base and J by 8 bases, with 12 bases between them. CDR3 coding DNA: TGTGCCAGCTCACCACAGACGGGGATGGAGCCCCAGCATTTT. Protein: CASSPQTGMEPQHF.

This chain connects TRBV19 to TRBJ2-2; 10 bases line up with TRBD1. Germline V CDR1 and CDR2: LNHDA, SQIVND (reference sequence). Trimming cost V 4 bases and J 2 bases; bases outside gene matches: 10. The CDR3 sequence is 18 residues long. The CDR3 reads CASSTWPGQGSNTGELFF. CDR3 nucleotide sequence: TGTGCCAGTAGTACCTGGCCGGGACAGGGGTCAAACACCGGGGAGCTGTTTTTT.

This sequence joins TRBV7-2 and TRBJ2-7, with a weak D call TRBD1 (7 bases). Trimming took off 5 bases at V and 1 base at J, with 12 bases between the two ends. The CDR3 is 14 residues long. Looked up from germline, CDR1 is SGHTA and CDR2 is FQGNSA. CDR3 residues: CASSAQGGSYEQYF. DNA for the CDR3: TGTGCCAGCAGCGCCCAGGGGGGATCCTACGAGCAGTACTTC.

V is TRBV7-8 and J is TRBJ2-1; a possible D gene is TRBD1 (6 bases). Between the trimmed V and J ends, which lost 5 bases and 0 bases, there was a span of 14 bases. Germline values: CDR1 SGHVS, CDR2 FQNEAQ. CDR3 length: 16 residues. This CDR3 is CASSLRTDSSYNEQFF. The CDR3, as DNA: TGTGCCAGCAGCCTGAGGACAGACAGCTCCTACAATGAGCAGTTCTTC.

This chain joins TRBV19 and TRBJ2-1; the match to TRBD2 covers 11 bases. Trimming took 4 bases from V and 2 from J; bases not matched to a gene: 13. Per germline, CDR1 LNHDA and CDR2 SQIVND (reference sequence). The CDR3 is 19 amino acids. The CDR3 here is CASSRLSGRAFGTYNEQFF. CDR3 DNA: TGTGCCAGTAGTAGACTTAGCGGGAGGGCATTCGGGACCTACAATGAGCAGTTCTTC. The full variable domain, in which reference TRBV19 and TRBJ2-1 provide the parts outside the CDR3, is DGGITQSPKYLFRKEGQNVTLSCEQNLNHDAMYWYRQDPGQGLRLIYYSQIVNDFQKGDIAEGYSVSREKKESFPLTVTSAQKNPTAFYLCASSRLSGRAFGTYNEQFFGPGTRLTVL.